The following is a T cell receptor (beta chain) sequence with its context. This sample was taken from a study of blood T cell repertoires in COVID-19. Only in-frame clones appear in the TCRdb table, and some are missing; sequencing was by immunoSEQ multiplex PCR. Among tens of thousands of clones listed, approximately 90% were seen once. CDR3 length: 13 residues. Trimming took 6 bases from V and 2 from J, leaving 10 bases between them. Germline assignment: CDR1 SNHLY and CDR2 FYNNEI. Specimen: peripheral blood. The source of this sequence is a human donor with active COVID-19. The donor label of this sample is uncertain. The V call is TRBV2, the J call TRBJ2-5; no clear D. For the CDR3, the DNA is TGTGCCAGCAGCACCATGCGGCAAGAGACCCAGTACTTC. It is translated as CASSTMRQETQYF.